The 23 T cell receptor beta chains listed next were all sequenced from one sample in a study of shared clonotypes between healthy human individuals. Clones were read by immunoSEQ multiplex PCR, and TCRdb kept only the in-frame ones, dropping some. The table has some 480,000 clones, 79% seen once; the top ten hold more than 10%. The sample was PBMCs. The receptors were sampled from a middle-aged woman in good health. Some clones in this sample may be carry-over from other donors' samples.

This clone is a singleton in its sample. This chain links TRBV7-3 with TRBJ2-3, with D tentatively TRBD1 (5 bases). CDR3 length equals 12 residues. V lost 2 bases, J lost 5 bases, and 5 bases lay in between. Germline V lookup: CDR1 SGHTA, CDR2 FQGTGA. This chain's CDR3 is CASSLDRDTQYF. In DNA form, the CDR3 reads TGTGCCAGCAGCTTAGACAGAGATACGCAGTATTTT. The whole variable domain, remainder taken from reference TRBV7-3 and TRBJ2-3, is GAGVSQTPSNKVTEKGKYVELRCDPISGHTALYWYRQSLGQGPEFLIYFQGTGAADDSGLPNDRFFAVRPEGSVSTLKIQRTERGDSAVYLCASSLDRDTQYFGPGTRLTVL.

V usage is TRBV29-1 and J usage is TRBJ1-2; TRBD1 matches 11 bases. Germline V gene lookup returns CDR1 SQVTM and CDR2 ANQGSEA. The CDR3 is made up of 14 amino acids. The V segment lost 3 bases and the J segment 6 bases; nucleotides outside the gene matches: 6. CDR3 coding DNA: TGCAGCGTTGATTCATCGGACAGGGGGCATGGCTACACCTTC. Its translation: CSVDSSDRGHGYTF.

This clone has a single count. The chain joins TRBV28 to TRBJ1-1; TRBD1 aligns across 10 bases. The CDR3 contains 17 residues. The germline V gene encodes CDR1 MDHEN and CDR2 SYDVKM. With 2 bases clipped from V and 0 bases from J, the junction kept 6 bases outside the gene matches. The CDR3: CASSLGQGVRVNTEAFF. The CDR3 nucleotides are TGTGCCAGCAGTTTAGGACAGGGGGTGAGAGTGAACACTGAAGCTTTCTTT.

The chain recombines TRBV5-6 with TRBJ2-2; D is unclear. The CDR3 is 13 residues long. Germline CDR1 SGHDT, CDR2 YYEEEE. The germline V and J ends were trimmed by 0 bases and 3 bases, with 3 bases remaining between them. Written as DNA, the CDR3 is TGTGCCAGCAGCTTGGCATACACCGGGGAGCTGTTTTTT. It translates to CASSLAYTGELFF. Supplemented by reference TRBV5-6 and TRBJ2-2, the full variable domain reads DAGVTQSPTHLIKTRGQQVTLRCSPKSGHDTVSWYQQALGQGPQFIFQYYEEEERQRGNFPDRFSGHQFPNYSSELNVNALLLGDSALYLCASSLAYTGELFFGEGSRLTVL.

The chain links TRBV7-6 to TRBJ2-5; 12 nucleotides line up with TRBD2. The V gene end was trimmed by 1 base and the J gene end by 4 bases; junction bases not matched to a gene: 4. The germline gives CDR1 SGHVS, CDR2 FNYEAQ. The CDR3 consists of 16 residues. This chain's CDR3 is CASSLGLAGGAETQYF. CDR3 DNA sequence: TGTGCCAGCAGCTTAGGCCTAGCGGGAGGGGCAGAGACCCAGTACTTC.

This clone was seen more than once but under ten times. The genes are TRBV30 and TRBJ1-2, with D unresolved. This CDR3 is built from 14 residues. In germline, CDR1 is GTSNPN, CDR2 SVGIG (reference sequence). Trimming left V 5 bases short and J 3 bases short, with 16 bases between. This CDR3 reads CAWLPVGSDYGYTF. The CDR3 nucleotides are TGTGCCTGGCTCCCCGTGGGGTCGGACTATGGCTACACCTTC. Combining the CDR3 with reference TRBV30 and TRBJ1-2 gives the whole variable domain SQTIHQWPATLVQPVGSPLSLECTVEGTSNPNLYWYRQAAGRGLQLLFYSVGIGQISSEVPQNLSASRPQDRQFILSSKKLLLSDSGFYLCAWLPVGSDYGYTFGSGTRLTVV.

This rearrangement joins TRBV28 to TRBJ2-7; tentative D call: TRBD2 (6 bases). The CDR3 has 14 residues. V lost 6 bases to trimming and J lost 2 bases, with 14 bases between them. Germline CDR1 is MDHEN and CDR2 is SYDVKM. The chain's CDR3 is CASRLARDTYEQYF. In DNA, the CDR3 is TGTGCCAGCAGGCTAGCGCGAGACACCTACGAGCAGTACTTC.

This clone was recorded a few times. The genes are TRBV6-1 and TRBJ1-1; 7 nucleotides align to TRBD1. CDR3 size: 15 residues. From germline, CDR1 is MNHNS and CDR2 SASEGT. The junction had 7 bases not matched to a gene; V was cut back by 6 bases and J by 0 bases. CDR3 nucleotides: TGTGCCAGCAGCGAACCGGGACAGATGAACACTGAAGCTTTCTTT. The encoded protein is CASSEPGQMNTEAFF.

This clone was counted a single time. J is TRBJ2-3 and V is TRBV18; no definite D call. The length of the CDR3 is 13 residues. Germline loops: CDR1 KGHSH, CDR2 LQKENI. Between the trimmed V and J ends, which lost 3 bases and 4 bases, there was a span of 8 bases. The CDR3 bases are TGTGCCAGCTCACCGGCCGGGTCAGATACGCAGTATTTT. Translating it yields CASSPAGSDTQYF.

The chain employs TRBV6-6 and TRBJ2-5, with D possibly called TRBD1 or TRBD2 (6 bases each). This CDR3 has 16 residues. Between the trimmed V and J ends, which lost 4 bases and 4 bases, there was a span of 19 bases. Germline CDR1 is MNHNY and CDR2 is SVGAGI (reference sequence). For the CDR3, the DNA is TGTGCCAGCAGTTTGGAGGGGGTTGGGTCGTCAGAGACCCAGTACTTC. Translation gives CASSLEGVGSSETQYF.

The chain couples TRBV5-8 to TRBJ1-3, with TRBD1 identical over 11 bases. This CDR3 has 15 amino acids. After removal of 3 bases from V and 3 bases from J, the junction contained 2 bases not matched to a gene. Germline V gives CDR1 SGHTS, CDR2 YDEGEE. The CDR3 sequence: CASSYGTGGGNTIYF. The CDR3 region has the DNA TGTGCCAGCAGCTACGGGACAGGGGGTGGAAACACCATATATTTT.

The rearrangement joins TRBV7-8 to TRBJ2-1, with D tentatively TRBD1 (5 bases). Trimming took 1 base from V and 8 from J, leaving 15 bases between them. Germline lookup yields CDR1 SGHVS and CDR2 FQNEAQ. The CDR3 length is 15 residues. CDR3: CASSLEGRITDEQFF. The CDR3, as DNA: TGTGCCAGCAGCTTAGAGGGGCGTATTACCGATGAGCAGTTCTTC.

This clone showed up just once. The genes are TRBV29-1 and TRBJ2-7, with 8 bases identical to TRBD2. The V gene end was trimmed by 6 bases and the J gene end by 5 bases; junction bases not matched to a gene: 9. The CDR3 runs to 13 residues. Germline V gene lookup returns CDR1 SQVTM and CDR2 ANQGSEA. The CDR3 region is CSVVTGGANEQYF. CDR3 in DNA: TGCAGCGTCGTCACCGGGGGGGCCAACGAGCAGTACTTC.

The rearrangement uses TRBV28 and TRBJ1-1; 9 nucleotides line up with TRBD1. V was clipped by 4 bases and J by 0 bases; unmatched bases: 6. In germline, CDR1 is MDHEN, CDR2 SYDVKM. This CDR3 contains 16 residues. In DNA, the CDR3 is TGTGCCAGCAGTTCGACCGGGACAGGGATGAACACTGAAGCTTTCTTT. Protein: CASSSTGTGMNTEAFF.

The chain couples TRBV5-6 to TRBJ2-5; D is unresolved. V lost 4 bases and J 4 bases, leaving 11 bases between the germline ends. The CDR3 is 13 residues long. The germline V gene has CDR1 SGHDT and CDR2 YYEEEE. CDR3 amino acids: CASSLRPRETQYF. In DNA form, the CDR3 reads TGTGCCAGCAGCCTTCGACCCAGAGAGACCCAGTACTTC. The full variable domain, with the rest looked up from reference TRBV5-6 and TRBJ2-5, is DAGVTQSPTHLIKTRGQQVTLRCSPKSGHDTVSWYQQALGQGPQFIFQYYEEEERQRGNFPDRFSGHQFPNYSSELNVNALLLGDSALYLCASSLRPRETQYFGPGTRLLVL.

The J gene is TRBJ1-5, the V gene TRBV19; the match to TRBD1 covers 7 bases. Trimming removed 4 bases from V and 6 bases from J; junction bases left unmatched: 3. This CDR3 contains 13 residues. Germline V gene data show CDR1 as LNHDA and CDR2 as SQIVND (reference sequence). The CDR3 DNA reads TGTGCCAGTAGTACACAGGGGTTTCAGCCCCAGCATTTT. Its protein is CASSTQGFQPQHF.

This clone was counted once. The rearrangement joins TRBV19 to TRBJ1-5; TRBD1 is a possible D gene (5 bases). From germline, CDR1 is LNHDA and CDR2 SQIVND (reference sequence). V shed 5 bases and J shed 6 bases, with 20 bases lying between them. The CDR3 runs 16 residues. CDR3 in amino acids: CASSPLTAGNGQPQHF. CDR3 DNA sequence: TGTGCCAGTAGTCCCCTCACGGCAGGGAATGGTCAGCCCCAGCATTTT.

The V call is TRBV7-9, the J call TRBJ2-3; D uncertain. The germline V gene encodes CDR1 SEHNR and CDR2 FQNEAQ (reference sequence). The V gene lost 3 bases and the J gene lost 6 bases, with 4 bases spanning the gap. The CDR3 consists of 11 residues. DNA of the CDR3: TGTGCCAGCAGCTTCGTCGATACGCAGTATTTT. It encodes CASSFVDTQYF.

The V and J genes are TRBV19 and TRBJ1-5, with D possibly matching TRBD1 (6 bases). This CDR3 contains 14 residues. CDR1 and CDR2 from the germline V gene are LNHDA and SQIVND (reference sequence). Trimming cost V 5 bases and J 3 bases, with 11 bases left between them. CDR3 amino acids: CASSRDTNNQPQHF. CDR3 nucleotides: TGTGCCAGTAGTCGGGACACAAACAATCAGCCCCAGCATTTT.

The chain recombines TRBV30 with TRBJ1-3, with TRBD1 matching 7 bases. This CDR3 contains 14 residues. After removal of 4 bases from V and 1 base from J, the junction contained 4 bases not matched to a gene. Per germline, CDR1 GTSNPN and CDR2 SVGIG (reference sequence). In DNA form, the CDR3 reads TGTGCCTGGATGGGACAGTTTTCTGGAAACACCATATATTTT. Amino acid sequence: CAWMGQFSGNTIYF. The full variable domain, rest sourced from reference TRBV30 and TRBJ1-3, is SQTIHQWPATLVQPVGSPLSLECTVEGTSNPNLYWYRQAAGRGLQLLFYSVGIGQISSEVPQNLSASRPQDRQFILSSKKLLLSDSGFYLCAWMGQFSGNTIYFGEGSWLTVV.

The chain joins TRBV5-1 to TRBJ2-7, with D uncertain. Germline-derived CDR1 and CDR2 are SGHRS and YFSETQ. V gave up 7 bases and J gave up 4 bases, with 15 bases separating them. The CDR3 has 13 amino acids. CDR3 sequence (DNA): TGCGCCAGCGCCACTCTCCCTAATTACGAGCAGTACTTC. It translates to CASATLPNYEQYF. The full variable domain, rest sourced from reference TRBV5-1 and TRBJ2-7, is KAGVTQTPRYLIKTRGQQVTLSCSPISGHRSVSWYQQTPGQGLQFLFEYFSETQRNKGNFPGRFSGRQFSNSRSEMNVSTLELGDSALYLCASATLPNYEQYFGPGTRLTVT.

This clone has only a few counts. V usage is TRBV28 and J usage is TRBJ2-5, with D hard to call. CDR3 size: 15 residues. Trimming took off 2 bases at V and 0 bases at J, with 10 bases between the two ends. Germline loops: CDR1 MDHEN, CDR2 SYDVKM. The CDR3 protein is CASSLIGGYQETQYF. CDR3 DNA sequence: TGTGCCAGCAGTTTAATCGGTGGATACCAAGAGACCCAGTACTTC.

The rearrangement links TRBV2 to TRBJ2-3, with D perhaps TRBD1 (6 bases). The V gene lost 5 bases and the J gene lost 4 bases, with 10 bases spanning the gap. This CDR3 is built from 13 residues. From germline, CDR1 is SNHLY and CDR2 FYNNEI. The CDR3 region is CASSWGLADTQYF. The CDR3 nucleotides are TGTGCCAGCAGTTGGGGGCTCGCAGATACGCAGTATTTT.